The 30 T cell receptor beta chains listed next were all sequenced from one sample in a study of T cell responses to AZD1222 COVID-19 vaccine. Generated by immunoSEQ multiplex PCR, the TCRdb table keeps only in-frame clones and is missing some. The repertoire holds 150,000 to 200,000 clones, with 70% to 90% as singletons. Sequences were derived from peripheral blood, sampled on day 0 of AZD1222 vaccination. The source is an adult in good health.

The rearrangement joins TRBV5-1 to TRBJ2-3; D is possibly TRBD2 (6 bases). The V and J ends lost 6 bases and 5 bases respectively, with 16 bases between them. Germline V lookup: CDR1 SGHRS, CDR2 YFSETQ. CDR3 length equals 14 residues. DNA of the CDR3: TGCGCCAGCACCCGGGAGTCTGCCCGAGATACGCAGTATTTT. It encodes CASTRESARDTQYF.

This chain's CDR3 is CASLTERTFNQWSNQPQHF. CDR3 DNA sequence: TGTGCCAGCTTAACAGAAAGGACATTCAACCAATGGAGCAATCAGCCCCAGCATTTT. V usage is TRBV28 and J usage is TRBJ1-5; maybe TRBD1 (5 bases). Trimming cost V 8 bases and J 1 base, with 27 bases left between them. The CDR3 is made up of 19 amino acids. Per germline, CDR1 MDHEN and CDR2 SYDVKM.

The rearrangement links TRBV18 to TRBJ1-2, with TRBD1 as a possible D gene (5 bases). Germline CDR1 is KGHSH and CDR2 is LQKENI. The germline V and J ends were trimmed by 2 bases and 5 bases, with 9 bases remaining between them. The CDR3 loop spans 13 amino acids. CDR3 sequence reads: CASSPDGAYGYTF. DNA for the CDR3: TGTGCCAGCTCACCAGACGGGGCATATGGCTACACCTTC.

V usage is TRBV7-2 and J usage is TRBJ1-3, with a weak D call TRBD1 (6 bases). This CDR3 is built from 15 residues. CDR1 and CDR2 from the germline V gene are SGHTA and FQGNSA. The ends were cut back, 1 base at V and 4 bases at J, with 11 bases in the middle. The CDR3 bases are TGTGCCAGCAGCTTAGAAGGGCAGGGGGGAAACACCATATATTTT. It codes for CASSLEGQGGNTIYF.

The count of this clone is one. The chain uses TRBV28 and TRBJ2-3; TRBD1 or TRBD2 may be the D gene (5 bases each). The CDR3 runs to 16 residues. Between the trimmed V and J ends, which lost 8 bases and 2 bases, there was a span of 20 bases. Germline CDR1 reads MDHEN; CDR2 reads SYDVKM. Here the CDR3 reads CASQSPGDRFTDTQYF. As DNA, the CDR3 is TGTGCCAGCCAAAGCCCCGGGGACCGATTCACAGATACGCAGTATTTT.

The V gene is TRBV5-1, the J gene TRBJ1-5; 10 bases align to TRBD1. Trimming took 4 bases from V and 2 from J; bases not matched to a gene: 18. The CDR3 runs 20 residues. Germline V gene sequence: CDR1 SGHRS, CDR2 YFSETQ. The CDR3 reads CASSKAYRDRGLRGNQPQHF. The CDR3 region has the DNA TGCGCCAGCAGCAAAGCTTACCGGGACAGGGGACTCCGGGGCAATCAGCCCCAGCATTTT.

In its sample, this clone was seen once. This chain connects TRBV18 to TRBJ1-2; the D is unclear. The V gene's germline CDR1 is KGHSH and CDR2 LQKENI. V was cut by 3 bases and J by 5 bases, with 7 bases left in between. There are 12 residues in the CDR3. CDR3: CASSPDRYGYTF. CDR3 in DNA: TGTGCCAGCTCACCGGACCGGTATGGCTACACCTTC. The variable domain in full, with the rest retrieved from reference TRBV18 and TRBJ1-2, is NAGVMQNPRHLVRRRGQEARLRCSPMKGHSHVYWYRQLPEEGLKFMVYLQKENIIDESGMPKERFSAEFPKEGPSILRIQQVVRGDSAAYFCASSPDRYGYTFGSGTRLTVV.

CDR3 in amino acids: CASSIRTLHYEQYF. The CDR3, as DNA: TGTGCCAGCAGCATAAGGACCCTTCACTACGAGCAGTACTTC. The chain has TRBV5-4 and TRBJ2-7, with no clear D. The length of the CDR3 is 14 residues. Per germline, CDR1 SGHNT and CDR2 YYREEE (reference sequence). V was clipped by 4 bases and J by 3 bases, with 14 bases between them.

The chain links TRBV6-5 to TRBJ1-2; D perhaps matches TRBD1 (6 bases). V was cut by 5 bases and J by 8 bases, with 15 bases left in between. Germline V gene data show CDR1 as MNHEY and CDR2 as SVGAGI. The CDR3 is 13 amino acids. DNA of the CDR3: TGTGCCAGCAGTCGAAACTCAGGGGAAGGCTACACCTTC. Translation: CASSRNSGEGYTF.

The sample holds a few counts of this clone. V and J are TRBV7-9 and TRBJ2-6, with D possibly being TRBD1 (6 bases). Germline assignment: CDR1 SEHNR and CDR2 FQNEAQ (reference sequence). The CDR3 has 14 amino acids. The ends were cut back, 5 bases at V and 2 bases at J, with 7 bases in the middle. CDR3 in DNA: TGTGCCAGCAGCGAGGGGGCTGGGGCCAACGTCCTGACTTTC. Its translation: CASSEGAGANVLTF.

The rearrangement links TRBV14 to TRBJ2-4; a weak D match, TRBD1 (7 bases). From germline, CDR1 is SGHDN and CDR2 FVKESK. Trimming removed 1 base at V and 0 bases at J, with 13 bases between. This CDR3 contains 17 residues. The CDR3 nucleotides read TGTGCCAGCAGCCAAGGCGCTCAGGGGGGAGCCAAAAACATTCAGTACTTC. Its translation: CASSQGAQGGAKNIQYF. Using reference TRBV14 and TRBJ2-4 for the parts outside the CDR3, the full variable domain is EAGVTQFPSHSVIEKGQTVTLRCDPISGHDNLYWYRRVMGKEIKFLLHFVKESKQDESGMPNNRFLAERTGGTYSTLKVQPAELEDSGVYFCASSQGAQGGAKNIQYFGAGTRLSVL.

The chain recombines TRBV27 with TRBJ1-1; D gene uncertain. The CDR3 loop spans 13 amino acids. V was pared by 7 bases and J by 0 bases, with 9 bases between. Germline assignment: CDR1 MNHEY and CDR2 SMNVEV (reference sequence). In DNA form, the CDR3 reads TGTGCCAGCACCAACGACCTGAACACTGAAGCTTTCTTT. Translated: CASTNDLNTEAFF.

V is TRBV6-5 and J is TRBJ1-4, with no clear D. CDR1 MNHEY and CDR2 SVGAGI come from the germline V gene. The V and J ends lost 4 bases and 7 bases respectively, with 7 bases between them. The length of the CDR3 is 12 residues. The CDR3: CASSSRAEKLFF. DNA of the CDR3: TGTGCCAGCAGTTCGAGGGCTGAAAAACTGTTTTTT.

The gene calls are TRBV27 and TRBJ1-5; a possible D gene is TRBD1 (6 bases). Trimming left V 5 bases short and J 4 bases short, with 12 bases between. This CDR3 spans 14 amino acids. The germline gives CDR1 MNHEY, CDR2 SMNVEV (reference sequence). The CDR3 sequence is CASSAQGWNQPQHF. The CDR3 nucleotides read TGTGCCAGCAGTGCACAGGGCTGGAATCAGCCCCAGCATTTT.

This chain joins TRBV5-5 and TRBJ2-1, with 7 bases that match TRBD2. V trimming: 0 bases; J trimming: 3 bases; junction bases outside the gene matches: 6. CDR3 length equals 16 residues. Germline CDR1 is SGHKS and CDR2 is YYEKEE (reference sequence). The CDR3 protein is CASSLDPAGVYNEQFF. The CDR3, as DNA: TGTGCCAGCAGCTTGGATCCTGCGGGAGTCTACAATGAGCAGTTCTTC. The full variable domain, in which reference TRBV5-5 and TRBJ2-1 provide the parts outside the CDR3, is DAGVTQSPTHLIKTRGQQVTLRCSPISGHKSVSWYQQVLGQGPQFIFQYYEKEERGRGNFPDRFSARQFPNYSSELNVNALLLGDSALYLCASSLDPAGVYNEQFFGPGTRLTVL.

This chain uses TRBV11-3 with TRBJ2-1; D call uncertain. CDR1 and CDR2 (germline): SGHNT, YENEEA. The CDR3 length is 12 residues. The V end lost 4 bases, the J end lost 7 bases, and 8 bases lay between the germline ends. The CDR3 DNA reads as TGTGCCAGCAGCTCCCGGACGAATGAGCAGTTCTTC. Translated, it gives CASSSRTNEQFF.

The rearrangement joins TRBV11-2 to TRBJ2-7; TRBD2 aligns across 10 bases. Germline V lookup: CDR1 SGHAT, CDR2 FQNNGV. The CDR3 runs 19 residues. V trimming: 1 base; J trimming: 3 bases; junction bases outside the gene matches: 15. The CDR3 DNA sequence: TGTGCCAGCAGCTTAGGGAGGGATAGCGGGAGGCCTCTTTACTACGAGCAGTACTTC. Protein: CASSLGRDSGRPLYYEQYF.

The rearrangement links TRBV13 to TRBJ1-2, with 8 bases fitting TRBD1. The CDR3 is 16 amino acids. The V segment lost 5 bases and the J segment 6 bases; nucleotides outside the gene matches: 14. Germline V gene lookup returns CDR1 PRHDT and CDR2 FYEKMQ (reference sequence). This CDR3 is CASSAPPDREVDGYTF. The CDR3 nucleotides read TGTGCCAGCAGCGCACCGCCGGACAGGGAAGTGGATGGCTACACCTTC.

This chain joins TRBV28 and TRBJ1-5; 10 nucleotides line up with TRBD1. Per the germline V gene, CDR1 is MDHEN and CDR2 is SYDVKM. Germline trimming cut 10 bases from V and 0 bases from J; bases unmatched to any gene: 15. The CDR3 covers 18 residues. CDR3 DNA sequence: TGTGCCACCTCTCAACCACCGGGACAGGGGCATAGCAATCAGCCCCAGCATTTT. As protein: CATSQPPGQGHSNQPQHF. Together with reference TRBV28 and TRBJ1-5, the CDR3 gives the full variable domain: DVKVTQSSRYLVKRTGEKVFLECVQDMDHENMFWYRQDPGLGLRLIYFSYDVKMKEKGDIPEGYSVSREKKERFSLILESASTNQTSMYLCATSQPPGQGHSNQPQHFGDGTRLSIL.

This chain connects TRBV27 to TRBJ2-6; 9 positions agree with TRBD1. V shed 5 bases, J shed 0 bases, and the junction held 8 bases outside the gene matches. CDR1 and CDR2 from the germline V gene are MNHEY and SMNVEV (reference sequence). The length of the CDR3 is 18 residues. The CDR3 nucleotides read TGTGCCAGCAGTCAGGGAGGACAGGGGATCTCTGGGGCCAACGTCCTGACTTTC. Translation: CASSQGGQGISGANVLTF.

The rearrangement links TRBV19 to TRBJ2-2; 9 bases match TRBD1. This CDR3 region has 16 residues. The trim removed 9 bases at V and 1 base at J, leaving 9 bases unmatched. CDR1 is LNHDA and CDR2 is SQIVND in the germline V gene (reference sequence). The CDR3: CASGPGDRVNTGELFF. As DNA, the CDR3 is TGTGCCAGCGGACCTGGGGACAGGGTGAACACCGGGGAGCTGTTTTTT. Together with reference TRBV19 and TRBJ2-2, the CDR3 gives the full variable domain: DGGITQSPKYLFRKEGQNVTLSCEQNLNHDAMYWYRQDPGQGLRLIYYSQIVNDFQKGDIAEGYSVSREKKESFPLTVTSAQKNPTAFYLCASGPGDRVNTGELFFGEGSRLTVL.

V usage is TRBV28 and J usage is TRBJ2-7; TRBD1 matches 8 bases. In germline, CDR1 is MDHEN, CDR2 SYDVKM. The CDR3 runs 16 residues. V gave up 5 bases and J gave up 3 bases; unmatched junction bases: 12. CDR3 sequence: CASSPPFSGTGYEQYF. CDR3 coding DNA: TGTGCCAGCAGTCCTCCCTTCTCAGGGACAGGCTACGAGCAGTACTTC.

This rearrangement joins TRBV7-9 to TRBJ1-6; D is uncertain. The CDR3 totals 11 residues. From germline, CDR1 is SEHNR and CDR2 FQNEAQ (reference sequence). Between the trimmed V and J ends, which lost 3 bases and 14 bases, there was a span of 8 bases. The chain's CDR3 is CASSFGTTLHF. The CDR3 DNA follows: TGTGCCAGCAGCTTCGGTACCACCCTCCACTTT.

This clone has a single count. This chain uses TRBV4-1 with TRBJ1-4; D is unclear. The CDR3 runs 14 residues. Deletions cut 5 bases from V and 4 bases from J, with 11 bases between. Per the germline V gene, CDR1 is MGHRA and CDR2 is YSYEKL. DNA of the CDR3: TGCGCCAGCAGCACACCACTCGATAATGAAAAACTGTTTTTT. Translating gives CASSTPLDNEKLFF.

The chain employs TRBV2 and TRBJ2-7, with D unresolved. Germline values: CDR1 SNHLY, CDR2 FYNNEI. The V gene lost 2 bases and the J gene lost 3 bases, with 8 bases spanning the gap. CDR3 length: 13 amino acids. CDR3 amino acids: CASSERVIYEQYF. CDR3 DNA: TGTGCCAGCAGTGAAAGAGTGATCTACGAGCAGTACTTC.

The chain links TRBV29-1 to TRBJ1-1, with a tentative D call TRBD1 (6 bases). This CDR3 has 15 amino acids. The germline gives CDR1 SQVTM, CDR2 ANQGSEA. V was shortened by 2 bases and J by 4 bases, with 17 bases between the two germline ends. Here the CDR3 DNA reads TGCAGCGTTGAACAGGGGCGATGGGATCGCACTGAAGCTTTCTTT. This translates into CSVEQGRWDRTEAFF.

This clone was counted once. The gene calls are TRBV7-9 and TRBJ2-1; TRBD2 matches 11 bases. V was clipped by 5 bases and J by 3 bases; unmatched bases: 12. The germline V gene has CDR1 SEHNR and CDR2 FQNEAQ (reference sequence). CDR3 length equals 18 residues. CDR3 sequence: CASSESGTSGYVYNEQFF. DNA of the CDR3: TGTGCCAGCAGCGAATCCGGGACTAGCGGTTACGTCTACAATGAGCAGTTCTTC.

This clone is a singleton in its sample. The chain couples TRBV2 to TRBJ2-1, with TRBD2 matching over 14 bases. V lost 7 bases and J lost 7; bases outside the gene matches: 9. In germline, CDR1 is SNHLY, CDR2 FYNNEI. This CDR3 is 16 amino acids long. DNA of the CDR3: TGTGCCAGCATCCGAGGGGGACTAGCGGGGGTGAATGAGCAGTTCTTC. This gives the protein CASIRGGLAGVNEQFF.

This clone is a singleton in its sample. The chain recombines TRBV10-3 with TRBJ1-3; 7 nucleotides align to TRBD1. The CDR3 is made up of 14 amino acids. The germline V gene has CDR1 ENHRY and CDR2 SYGVKD. V dropped 6 bases and J dropped 0; count of bases not matched to a gene: 2. CDR3 bases: TGTGCCATCAGGGGACAGCTCTCTGGAAACACCATATATTTT. This encodes CAIRGQLSGNTIYF.

This sequence joins TRBV5-4 and TRBJ2-1, with 8 positions matching TRBD1. The V and J ends lost 8 bases and 0 bases, in that order; junction bases with no gene match: 4. CDR1 is SGHNT, CDR2 YYREEE, per germline (reference sequence). The CDR3 spans 14 residues. CDR3 residues: CASRQGSSYNEQFF. The CDR3 bases are TGTGCCAGTCGACAGGGGAGCTCCTACAATGAGCAGTTCTTC.